One sample yielded the 27 T cell receptor beta chains listed below, sequenced in a study of molecular identifiers for immune sequencing clone quantification (dated 2018 in TCRdb). Receptor amplification or capture employed PCR. Instrument on record: Illumina HiSeq 4000. TCRdb reprocessing: public reads trimmed at Q25 with fastp, clones called with MiXCR, in-frame beta chains kept. CDR3 protein duplicates are merged, each entry listing the most common genes and DNA. The sample includes about 10,000 distinct CDR3 sequences, with approximately 20% observed a single time. About 1.5% of the sample lies in the top ten. Sequences were obtained from naive CD8+ T cells from blood, with Jurkat cell RNA spiked in. The cell subset or site label on this specimen signifies: FACS-sorted CD8+CD4-CCR7+CD45RA+ naive T cells. The receptors were gathered from a human donor in good health. Some libraries in this study had Jurkat cell RNA spiked in.

Remarks on this clonotype: A much larger clone sits a single nucleotide away, making a read error possible. The chain uses TRBV5-4 and TRBJ2-3, with 13 bases fitting TRBD2. The CDR3 extends over 16 amino acids. CDR1 is SGHNT and CDR2 is YYREEE in the germline V gene (reference sequence). CDR3 nucleotide sequence: TGTGCCAGCAGCCTCTGGACTAGCGGGAGCATAGATACGCAGTATTTT. It translates to CASSLWTSGSIDTQYF.

The chain recombines TRBV19 with TRBJ1-1; D not certain. Trimming pared 2 bases from V and 2 bases from J, leaving 18 bases between. CDR3 length: 17 amino acids. The germline V gene has CDR1 LNHDA and CDR2 SQIVND (reference sequence). The DNA of the CDR3 is TGTGCCAGTAGTATAACTCTGGTCCCACCTGATAACACTGAAGCTTTCTTT. This codes for CASSITLVPPDNTEAFF.

The table lists this clonotype with a few counts. The chain combines TRBV3-1 with TRBJ2-3; D possibly corresponds to TRBD1 (6 bases). CDR1 is LGHDT, CDR2 YNNKEL, per germline (reference sequence). Trimming removed 7 bases at V and 4 bases at J, with 18 bases between. The length of the CDR3 is 15 residues. The CDR3 loop reads CASTPVTGSSDTQYF. The CDR3 coding sequence is TGTGCCAGCACGCCGGTCACAGGGTCGTCAGATACGCAGTATTTT.

This clonotype was counted a single time. The rearrangement joins TRBV12-3 or TRBV12-4 to TRBJ2-1; no clear D gene. V was cut by 3 bases and J by 4 bases, with 10 bases left in between. CDR3 length: 14 residues. The CDR3 loop is CASSFVGEYNEQFF. The CDR3 DNA reads TGTGCCAGCAGTTTCGTTGGTGAATACAATGAGCAGTTCTTC.

Of note for this clonotype: A much more abundant neighbour one base away suggests this may be a read error. This chain connects TRBV7-9 to TRBJ1-1; no reliable D call. The germline gives CDR1 SEHNR, CDR2 FQNEAQ (reference sequence). The CDR3 runs to 11 residues. The CDR3 is CANSTVSEAFF. CDR3 DNA: TGTGCCAACAGCACAGTGTCTGAAGCTTTCTTT.

The chain has TRBV20-1 and TRBJ2-5; D is perhaps TRBD1 (6 bases). The CDR3 consists of 13 residues. Trimming took off 6 bases at V and 3 bases at J, with 14 bases between the two ends. The germline gives CDR1 DFQATT, CDR2 SNEGSKA (reference sequence). The CDR3: CSASQGMEETQYF. The CDR3 DNA is TGCAGTGCCTCCCAGGGGATGGAAGAGACCCAGTACTTC.

This clonotype is medium-sized within its sample. V is TRBV10-3 and J is TRBJ1-5, with TRBD1 identical over 12 bases. The V gene end was trimmed by 2 bases and the J gene end by 7 bases; junction bases not matched to a gene: 6. The germline CDR1 and CDR2 sequences are ENHRY and SYGVKD. This CDR3 is built from 16 residues. The CDR3 DNA reads TGTGCCATCAGTGAGGCGGGACAGGGGGCGGGACAGCCCCAGCATTTT. Amino acid sequence: CAISEAGQGAGQPQHF.

This clonotype was recorded at least ten times. The V gene is TRBV28, the J gene TRBJ1-2; D perhaps matches TRBD1 (6 bases). Trimming took off 1 base at V and 4 bases at J, with 10 bases between the two ends. Germline loops: CDR1 MDHEN, CDR2 SYDVKM. The CDR3 is made up of 14 amino acids. CDR3 DNA sequence: TGTGCCAGCAGTTTATCGGGGGCTACCTATGGCTACACCTTC. Amino acids: CASSLSGATYGYTF.

This clonotype has at least ten counts. This rearrangement joins TRBV5-6 to TRBJ2-3; D possibly corresponds to TRBD2 (6 bases). V was cut by 3 bases and J by 11 bases, with 19 bases left in between. The length of the CDR3 is 14 residues. Per germline, CDR1 SGHDT and CDR2 YYEEEE. The CDR3 region is CASSWGVTVRGQYF. For the CDR3, the DNA is TGTGCCAGCAGCTGGGGGGTGACAGTCCGGGGGCAGTATTTT.

The chain employs TRBV11-2 and TRBJ2-1; 12 bases match TRBD2. The CDR3 runs to 15 residues. Trimming cost V 5 bases and J 9 bases; bases outside gene matches: 8. The V gene's germline CDR1 is SGHAT and CDR2 FQNNGV. The chain's CDR3 is CASSQLAGGMSEQFF. In DNA form, the CDR3 reads TGTGCCAGCAGCCAGCTAGCGGGAGGGATGAGTGAGCAGTTCTTC. Drawing the rest from reference TRBV11-2 and TRBJ2-1, the complete variable domain is EAGVAQSPRYKIIEKRQSVAFWCNPISGHATLYWYQQILGQGPKLLIQFQNNGVVDDSQLPKDRFSAERLKGVDSTLKIQPAKLEDSAVYLCASSQLAGGMSEQFFGPGTRLTVL.

About this clonotype itself: A single base separates this from a much larger clone, so it may be a read error. The rearrangement links TRBV14 to TRBJ2-3; D call uncertain. The germline V gene has CDR1 SGHDN and CDR2 FVKESK. The CDR3 is made up of 14 amino acids. The CDR3 nucleotides read TGTACCACCGAACAATGGGAATTCACAGATACGCAGTATTTT. It encodes CTTEQWEFTDTQYF.

Worth noting for this clonotype: A much larger clone differs by one base, so this may be a read error. This rearrangement joins TRBV29-1 to TRBJ2-1, with D unclear. The CDR3 sequence is 13 residues long. Germline values: CDR1 SQVTM, CDR2 ANQGSEA. The CDR3 here is CSVLLLDYNERFF. The DNA for the CDR3 is TGCAGCGTCCTCCTACTGGATTACAATGAGCGGTTCTTC.

This clonotype was counted ten times or more. The chain links TRBV7-9 to TRBJ2-7; 10 nucleotides line up with TRBD2. Germline lookup yields CDR1 SEHNR and CDR2 FQNEAQ (reference sequence). V shed 5 bases and J 4 bases; nucleotides not matched to a gene: 11. The CDR3 contains 16 residues. The CDR3 region is CASSLETSGSYYEQYF. Written as DNA, the CDR3 is TGTGCCAGCAGCCTCGAGACTAGCGGGTCTTATTACGAGCAGTACTTC.

In its sample, this clonotype ranks as medium-sized. The V call is TRBV5-5, the J call TRBJ2-3; D remains ambiguous. Trimming removed 2 bases from V and 0 bases from J, with 7 bases in between. CDR1 and CDR2 from the germline V gene are SGHKS and YYEKEE (reference sequence). The CDR3 spans 14 residues. DNA for the CDR3: TGTGCCAGCAGCTTACTACGCAGCACAGATACGCAGTATTTT. Translation gives CASSLLRSTDTQYF.

This clonotype was seen a few times. Possible read error: a much larger clone is one base away. The chain combines TRBV12-5 with TRBJ2-3; D is perhaps TRBD2 (5 bases). CDR3 size: 14 residues. Germline V gene sequence: CDR1 LGHNT, CDR2 FRNRAP. The CDR3 spells CASGFRGSTDAQYF. CDR3 in DNA: TGTGCTAGTGGTTTTCGGGGTAGCACAGATGCGCAGTATTTT.

This clonotype is categorized as medium-sized. The chain carries TRBV5-5 and TRBJ2-5; D is perhaps TRBD1 or TRBD2 (5 bases each). The CDR3 is 16 residues long. Germline V gene data show CDR1 as SGHKS and CDR2 as YYEKEE (reference sequence). The V gene lost 4 bases and the J gene lost 4 bases, with 20 bases spanning the gap. The CDR3: CASSTLPGRTTETQYF. The CDR3 DNA sequence: TGTGCCAGCAGCACATTACCGGGACGCACCACAGAGACCCAGTACTTC.

Notes on this clonotype: Compared with germline, one end of the junction differs, possibly owing to a read error. This chain uses TRBV19 with TRBJ2-3; 10 bases agree with TRBD2. Per the germline V gene, CDR1 is LNHDA and CDR2 is SQIVND (reference sequence). This CDR3 comprises 17 residues. CDR3 in amino acids: CASGIDLAGEYTDTQYF. Here the CDR3 DNA reads TGTGCCAGTGGTATAGATCTAGCGGGAGAATACACAGATACGCAGTATTTT.

A remark on this clonotype: A much bigger clone sits one base away, suggesting this may be a read error. The chain joins TRBV20-1 to TRBJ2-7; no firm D call. The CDR3 is 14 amino acids. Germline CDR1 is DFQATT and CDR2 is SNEGSKA (reference sequence). The CDR3 here is CRARPYESSYEQYF. DNA of the CDR3: TGCAGGGCTAGACCCTATGAGAGCTCCTACGAGCAGTACTTC.

By its share, this clonotype is medium-sized (0.01 to 0.1%). This chain uses TRBV6-5 with TRBJ2-1; D is possibly TRBD1 (6 bases). Trimming stripped 0 bases from V and 4 bases from J, with 13 bases between. This CDR3 is built from 16 residues. Per the germline V gene, CDR1 is MNHEY and CDR2 is SVGAGI. This CDR3 is CASSYSTGSVYNEQFF. CDR3 in DNA: TGTGCCAGCAGTTACTCGACAGGATCGGTATACAATGAGCAGTTCTTC.

As concerns this clonotype: Given a much more abundant clone one base away, this may be a read error. This rearrangement joins TRBV27 to TRBJ1-1; D gene uncertain. V lost 8 bases and J 1 base, leaving 8 bases between the germline ends. Germline V gene sequence: CDR1 MNHEY, CDR2 SMNVEV (reference sequence). The CDR3 consists of 12 residues. The CDR3, as DNA: TGTGCCAGCGGGTTGGGGAACACTGAAGCTTTCTTT. It is translated as CASGLGNTEAFF.

This clonotype is termed medium-sized. V and J are TRBV29-1 and TRBJ2-3; TRBD2 aligns across 13 bases. V was clipped by 5 bases and J by 0 bases; unmatched bases: 5. CDR3 length: 16 amino acids. The germline gives CDR1 SQVTM, CDR2 ANQGSEA. The CDR3 coding sequence is TGCAGCGTTTCTCCGGGACTAGCGGGAAGCACAGATACGCAGTATTTT. This codes for CSVSPGLAGSTDTQYF.

This clonotype is deemed medium-sized (0.01 to 0.1%). The chain recombines TRBV19 with TRBJ2-1, with 15 bases aligning to TRBD2. This CDR3 is built from 19 residues. Germline CDR1 reads LNHDA; CDR2 reads SQIVND (reference sequence). Trimming cost V 2 bases and J 4 bases; bases outside gene matches: 9. The CDR3 DNA is TGTGCCAGTAGTATAAGGGGACTAGCGGGAGGTTCGGGGTACAATGAGCAGTTCTTC. It yields the protein CASSIRGLAGGSGYNEQFF.

By proportion, this clonotype is medium-sized. The CDR3 DNA reads TGTGCCAGCAGCCTAGCGGCCGCCAGCTCCTACGAGCAGTACTTC. Translated: CASSLAAASSYEQYF. This sequence joins TRBV28 and TRBJ2-7, with TRBD2 matching over 7 bases. Unmatched junction bases numbered 8, after V lost 6 bases and J lost 0 bases. This CDR3 spans 15 amino acids. CDR1 is MDHEN, CDR2 SYDVKM, per germline.

In its sample, this clonotype is medium-sized. This rearrangement joins TRBV29-1 to TRBJ2-2; D ambiguous. Deletions cut 5 bases from V and 5 bases from J, with 6 bases between. The germline CDR1 and CDR2 sequences are SQVTM and ANQGSEA. The CDR3 sequence is 11 residues long. The CDR3 sequence is CSVLDTGELFF. The CDR3 nucleotides read TGCAGCGTTCTGGATACCGGGGAGCTGTTTTTT.

This clonotype was counted many times. The chain combines TRBV28 with TRBJ2-1, with 9 bases fitting TRBD2. The CDR3 loop spans 14 amino acids. J lost 8 bases, V lost 2 bases, and 4 bases had no gene match. Germline lookup yields CDR1 MDHEN and CDR2 SYDVKM. CDR3 bases: TGTGCCAGCAGTTTACTAGCGGGATTTTATGAGCAGTTCTTC. This gives the protein CASSLLAGFYEQFF.

This clonotype is termed medium-sized. The chain couples TRBV6-1 to TRBJ1-5; D is ambiguous. From germline, CDR1 is MNHNS and CDR2 SASEGT. Trimming cost V 4 bases and J 4 bases, with 11 bases left between them. This CDR3 is 14 amino acids long. The CDR3 DNA sequence: TGTGCCAGCAGTGCCGGCACACGGAATCAGCCCCAGCATTTT. Encoded protein: CASSAGTRNQPQHF.

This clonotype was found many times. The J gene is TRBJ2-7, the V gene TRBV7-6, with D possibly being TRBD2 (5 bases). V was pared by 5 bases and J by 3 bases, with 14 bases between. The CDR3 has 14 residues. Germline values: CDR1 SGHVS, CDR2 FNYEAQ. The CDR3 here is CASSPLVRSYEQYF. CDR3 DNA sequence: TGTGCCAGCAGCCCACTAGTTAGGAGCTACGAGCAGTACTTC.